The entry below describes one T cell receptor beta chain. This sample is part of a study of blood T cell repertoires in COVID-19. In the study overall: In each case, the material was cDNA or gDNA derived from T cells, B-cell-depleted T cells, or PBMCs.

The CDR3 sequence is 13 residues long. Germline CDR1 reads LGHDT; CDR2 reads YNNKEL (reference sequence). V was trimmed by 3 bases and J by 6 bases, leaving 11 bases between them. Libraries were prepared by immunoSEQ multiplex PCR; TCRdb keeps only in-frame clonotypes and omits some of them. The data show fewer than 300,000 clones, with approximately 85% seen just once and less than 6.5% held by the top ten. The TCR comes from a man aged 45-60 years with active or convalescent COVID-19. Sequenced sample: peripheral blood. The chain has TRBV3-1 (or the pseudogene TRBV3-2) and TRBJ1-1; D may be TRBD1 (5 bases). The CDR3 DNA follows: TGTGCCAGCAGCCACAGGACGGGGGCTGAAGCTTTCTTT. This sequence encodes CASSHRTGAEAFF.